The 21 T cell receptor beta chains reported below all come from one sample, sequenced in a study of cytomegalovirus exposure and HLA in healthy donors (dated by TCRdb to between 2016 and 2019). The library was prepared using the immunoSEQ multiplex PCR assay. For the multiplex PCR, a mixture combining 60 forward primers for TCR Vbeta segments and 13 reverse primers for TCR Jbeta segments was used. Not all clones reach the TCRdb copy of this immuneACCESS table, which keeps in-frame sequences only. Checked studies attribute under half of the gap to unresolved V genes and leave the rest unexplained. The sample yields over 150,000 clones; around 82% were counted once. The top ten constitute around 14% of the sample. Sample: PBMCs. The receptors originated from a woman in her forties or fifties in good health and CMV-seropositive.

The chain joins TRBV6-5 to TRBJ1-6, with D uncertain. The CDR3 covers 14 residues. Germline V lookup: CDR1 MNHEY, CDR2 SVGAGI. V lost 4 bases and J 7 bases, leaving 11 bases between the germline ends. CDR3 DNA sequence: TGTGCCAGCAGTTCAGAAGCGGGGAATTCACCCCTCCACTTT. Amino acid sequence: CASSSEAGNSPLHF.

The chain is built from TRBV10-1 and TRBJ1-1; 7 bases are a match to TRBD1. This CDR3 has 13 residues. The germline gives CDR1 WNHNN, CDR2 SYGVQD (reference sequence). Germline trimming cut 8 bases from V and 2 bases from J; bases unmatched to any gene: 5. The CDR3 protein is CASHDRENTEAFF. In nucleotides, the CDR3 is TGCGCCAGCCATGACAGGGAAAACACTGAAGCTTTCTTT.

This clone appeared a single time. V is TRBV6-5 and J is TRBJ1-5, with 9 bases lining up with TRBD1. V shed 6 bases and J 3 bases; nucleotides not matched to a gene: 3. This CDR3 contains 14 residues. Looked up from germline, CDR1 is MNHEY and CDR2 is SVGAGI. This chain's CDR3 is CASSRDRANQPQHF. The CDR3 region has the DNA TGTGCCAGCAGCCGGGACAGGGCCAATCAGCCCCAGCATTTT.

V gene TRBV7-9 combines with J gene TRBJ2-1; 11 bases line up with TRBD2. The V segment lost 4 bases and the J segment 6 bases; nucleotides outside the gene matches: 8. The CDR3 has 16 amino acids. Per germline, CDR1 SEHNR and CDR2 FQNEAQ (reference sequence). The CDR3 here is CASSSILAGELNEQFF. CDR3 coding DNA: TGTGCCAGCAGCTCCATACTAGCGGGGGAGCTCAATGAGCAGTTCTTC.

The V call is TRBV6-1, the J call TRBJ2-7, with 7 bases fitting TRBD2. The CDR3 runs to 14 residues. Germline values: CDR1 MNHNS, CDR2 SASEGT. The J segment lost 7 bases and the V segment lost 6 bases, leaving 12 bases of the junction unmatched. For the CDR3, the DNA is TGTGCCAGCAGGGGAGGGTTTTCTTCGGGGGAGCAGTACTTC. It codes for CASRGGFSSGEQYF.

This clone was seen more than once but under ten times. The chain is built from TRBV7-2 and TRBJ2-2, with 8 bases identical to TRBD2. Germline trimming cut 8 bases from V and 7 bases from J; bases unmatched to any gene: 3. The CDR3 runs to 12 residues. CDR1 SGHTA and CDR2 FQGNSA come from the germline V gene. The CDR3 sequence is CASGLAGGELFF. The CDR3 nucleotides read TGTGCCAGCGGACTAGCAGGCGGGGAGCTGTTTTTT.

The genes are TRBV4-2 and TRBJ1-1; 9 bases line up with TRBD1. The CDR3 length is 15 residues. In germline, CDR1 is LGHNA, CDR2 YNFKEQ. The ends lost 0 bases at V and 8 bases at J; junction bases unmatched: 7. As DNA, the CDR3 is TGTGCCAGCAGCCAAGAATACAGGGGGCCCACAGAAGCTTTCTTT. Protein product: CASSQEYRGPTEAFF.

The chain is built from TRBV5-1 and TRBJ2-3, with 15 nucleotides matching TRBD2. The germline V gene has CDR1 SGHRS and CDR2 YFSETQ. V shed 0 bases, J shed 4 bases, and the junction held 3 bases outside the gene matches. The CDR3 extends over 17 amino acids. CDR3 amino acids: CASSLGTSGGASDTQYF. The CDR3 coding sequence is TGCGCCAGCAGCTTGGGGACTAGCGGGGGGGCGTCAGATACGCAGTATTTT.

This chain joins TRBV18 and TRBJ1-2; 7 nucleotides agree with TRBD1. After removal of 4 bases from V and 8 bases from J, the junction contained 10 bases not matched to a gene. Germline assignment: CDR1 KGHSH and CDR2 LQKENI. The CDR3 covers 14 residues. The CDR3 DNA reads TGTGCCAGCTCACAACAGGGGAATACGGGCGGCTACACCTTC. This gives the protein CASSQQGNTGGYTF.

The CDR3 nucleotides read TGTGCCAGCAGCTTACTCCCGGGACAGGGATCCTACGAGCAGTACTTC. It codes for CASSLLPGQGSYEQYF. J is TRBJ2-7 and V is TRBV7-9; TRBD1 matches at 9 bases. The CDR3 loop spans 16 amino acids. V shed 2 bases, J shed 1 base, and the junction held 6 bases outside the gene matches. In germline, CDR1 is SEHNR, CDR2 FQNEAQ (reference sequence).

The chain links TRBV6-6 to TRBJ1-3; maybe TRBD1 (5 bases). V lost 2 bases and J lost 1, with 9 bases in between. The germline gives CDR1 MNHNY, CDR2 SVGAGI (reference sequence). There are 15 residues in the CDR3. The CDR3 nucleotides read TGTGCCAGCAGTTACCTAGGGGAATCTGGAAACACCATATATTTT. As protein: CASSYLGESGNTIYF.

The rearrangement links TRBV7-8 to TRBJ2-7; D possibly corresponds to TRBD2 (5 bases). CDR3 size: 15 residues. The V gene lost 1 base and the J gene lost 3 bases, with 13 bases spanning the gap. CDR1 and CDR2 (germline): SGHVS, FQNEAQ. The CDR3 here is CASSLEDFANYEQYF. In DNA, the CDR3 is TGTGCCAGCAGCTTAGAGGACTTTGCGAACTACGAGCAGTACTTC.

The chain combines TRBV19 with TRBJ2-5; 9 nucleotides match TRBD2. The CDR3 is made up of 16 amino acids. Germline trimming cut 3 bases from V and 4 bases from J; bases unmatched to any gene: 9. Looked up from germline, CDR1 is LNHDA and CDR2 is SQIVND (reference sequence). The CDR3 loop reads CASSIMAGGQGETQYF. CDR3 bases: TGTGCCAGTAGTATCATGGCGGGGGGGCAAGGAGAGACCCAGTACTTC.

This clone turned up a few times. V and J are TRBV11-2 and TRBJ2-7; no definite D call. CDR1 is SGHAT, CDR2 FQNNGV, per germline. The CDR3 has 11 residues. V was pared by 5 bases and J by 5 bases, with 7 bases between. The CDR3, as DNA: TGTGCCAGCAGCCCCTTTAACGAGCAGTACTTC. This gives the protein CASSPFNEQYF.

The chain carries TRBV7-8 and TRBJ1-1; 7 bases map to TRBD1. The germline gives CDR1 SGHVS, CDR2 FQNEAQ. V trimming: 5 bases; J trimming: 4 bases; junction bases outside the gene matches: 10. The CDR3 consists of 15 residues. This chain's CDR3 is CASSTRQGGSTEAFF. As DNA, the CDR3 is TGTGCCAGCAGCACCAGACAGGGTGGGAGCACTGAAGCTTTCTTT.

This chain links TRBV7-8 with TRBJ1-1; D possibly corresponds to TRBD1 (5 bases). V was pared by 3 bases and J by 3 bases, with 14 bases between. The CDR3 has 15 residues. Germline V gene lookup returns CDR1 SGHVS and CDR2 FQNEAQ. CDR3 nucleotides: TGTGCCAGCAGCTTGGACACTCAAGGGGACACTGAAGCTTTCTTT. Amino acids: CASSLDTQGDTEAFF.

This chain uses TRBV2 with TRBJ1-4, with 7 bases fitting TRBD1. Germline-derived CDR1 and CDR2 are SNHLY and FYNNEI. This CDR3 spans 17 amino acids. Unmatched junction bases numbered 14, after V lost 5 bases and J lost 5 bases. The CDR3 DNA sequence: TGTGCCAGCAGTTCTAACAGGGGAAGGGTGAGAAATGAAAAACTGTTTTTT. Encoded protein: CASSSNRGRVRNEKLFF.

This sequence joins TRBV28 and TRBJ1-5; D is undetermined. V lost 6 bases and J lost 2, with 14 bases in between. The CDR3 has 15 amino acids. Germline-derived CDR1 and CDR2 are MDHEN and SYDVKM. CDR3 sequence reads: CASSTGGLGNQPQHF. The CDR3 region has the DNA TGTGCCAGCAGCACCGGCGGTTTGGGCAATCAGCCCCAGCATTTT.

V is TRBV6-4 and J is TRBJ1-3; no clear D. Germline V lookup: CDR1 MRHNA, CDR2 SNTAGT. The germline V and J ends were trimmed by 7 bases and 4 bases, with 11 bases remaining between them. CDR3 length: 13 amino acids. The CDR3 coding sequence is TGTGCCAGCACCTATGGTCGGGGAAACACCATATATTTT. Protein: CASTYGRGNTIYF.

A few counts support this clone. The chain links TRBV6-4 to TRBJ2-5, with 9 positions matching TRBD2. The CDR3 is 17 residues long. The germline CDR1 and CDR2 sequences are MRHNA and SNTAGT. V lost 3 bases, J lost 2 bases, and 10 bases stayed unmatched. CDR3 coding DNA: TGTGCCAGCAGTGAAGCGCTTAGCGGGGGAGATCAAGAGACCCAGTACTTC. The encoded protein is CASSEALSGGDQETQYF.

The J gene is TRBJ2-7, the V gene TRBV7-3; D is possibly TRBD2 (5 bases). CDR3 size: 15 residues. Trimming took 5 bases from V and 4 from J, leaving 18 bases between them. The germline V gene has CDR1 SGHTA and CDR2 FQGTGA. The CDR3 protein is CASSPAGGSGYEQYF. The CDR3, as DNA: TGTGCCAGCAGCCCCGCGGGTGGATCGGGTTACGAGCAGTACTTC.